This paragraph reports one T cell receptor (beta chain). Participants were aged about 18 to 100 years, lived in about 26 US areas, and enrolled virtually. The data belong to a study of blood T cell repertoires in COVID-19. On the study more broadly: The analysed material was cDNA or gDNA that came from T cells, B-cell-depleted T cells, or PBMCs.

The CDR3 is 13 amino acids. Trimming took 7 bases from V and 8 from J, leaving 14 bases between them. Per germline, CDR1 MDHEN and CDR2 SYDVKM. Per the authors' pipeline: The authors estimated nucleated cell counts from reference gene primer amplification. Measured with immunoSEQ multiplex PCR; TCRdb has only the in-frame clones, and not every one. V and J calls plus clone size are reproduced from that table; the DNA served to infer D and trimming. The sample has roughly 250,000 clones, about 90% seen once. Source material: PBMCs or T cells enriched from blood (not recorded which). The chain links TRBV28 to TRBJ1-4, with a weak D call TRBD1 (5 bases). This TCR derives from a woman between 18 and 30 years old who had recovered from COVID-19. The CDR3 loop is CASTQTDKEKLFF. Here the CDR3 DNA reads TGTGCCAGCACCCAGACAGATAAGGAAAAACTGTTTTTT.